Shown below are 6 T cell receptor beta chains from a single sample sequenced in a study of patients and donors after allogeneic stem cell transplantation. TCRdb ran MiXCR on the RT-PCR reads and lists one entry per CDR3 protein. The table includes about 200,000 distinct CDR3 sequences, over 30% detected once. Sequenced: blood, either unsorted or a sorted T cell fraction (not recorded which). These receptors came from a human donor who was either an allogeneic HSCT recipient or a stem cell or donor lymphocyte infusion donor (not recorded which). It is not recorded whose cells these are; they may come from a transplant donor.

Many counts were recorded for this clonotype. The chain employs TRBV7-9 and TRBJ1-4; 7 positions match TRBD1. The CDR3 extends over 15 amino acids. Germline-derived CDR1 and CDR2 are SEHNR and FQNEAQ (reference sequence). The ends lost 6 bases at V and 1 base at J; junction bases unmatched: 5. The CDR3 DNA follows: TGTGCCAGCAGGTCCCGACAGGGAACTAATGAAAAACTGTTTTTT. Translation gives CASRSRQGTNEKLFF.

This clonotype was observed a handful of times. The chain uses TRBV5-1 and TRBJ1-6; 7 bases agree with TRBD1. This CDR3 region has 15 residues. CDR1 is SGHRS, CDR2 YFSETQ, per germline. V gave up 0 bases and J gave up 5 bases; unmatched junction bases: 2. The chain's CDR3 is CASSLEGAHNSPLHF. CDR3 DNA: TGCGCCAGCAGCTTGGAGGGGGCGCATAATTCACCCCTCCACTTT.

The gene calls are TRBV29-1 and TRBJ1-2; 8 bases fit TRBD1. CDR1 SQVTM and CDR2 ANQGSEA come from the germline V gene. The CDR3 covers 12 residues. V shed 6 bases, J shed 7 bases, and the junction held 7 bases outside the gene matches. CDR3 protein: CSVPDRAGGYTF. CDR3 in DNA: TGCAGCGTCCCGGACAGGGCTGGTGGCTACACCTTC.

The rearrangement links TRBV5-1 to TRBJ1-4; D remains ambiguous. The V gene's germline CDR1 is SGHRS and CDR2 YFSETQ. CDR3 length equals 13 residues. V was trimmed by 1 base and J by 8 bases, leaving 9 bases between them. The CDR3 here is CASSLSGYEKLFF. The DNA of the CDR3 is TGCGCCAGCAGCTTGTCCGGGTACGAAAAACTGTTTTTT.

This clonotype was seen a handful of times. The rearrangement uses TRBV2 and TRBJ2-7; 7 bases match TRBD1. This CDR3 spans 13 amino acids. Trimming cost V 5 bases and J 5 bases; bases outside gene matches: 6. The germline CDR1 and CDR2 sequences are SNHLY and FYNNEI. CDR3 sequence (DNA): TGTGCCAGCAGTCGACAGGGCAGTAACGAGCAGTACTTC. It encodes CASSRQGSNEQYF.

This clonotype was counted only a few times. The chain is built from TRBV6-2 or TRBV6-3 and TRBJ1-2; tentative D call: TRBD1 (5 bases). The CDR3 length is 14 residues. Germline CDR1 MNHEY, CDR2 SVGEGT. V was clipped by 0 bases and J by 7 bases, with 12 bases between them. The CDR3, as DNA: TGTGCCAGCAGTTACTCGTTCCAGGGCTTTGGCTACACCTTC. Its translation is CASSYSFQGFGYTF.